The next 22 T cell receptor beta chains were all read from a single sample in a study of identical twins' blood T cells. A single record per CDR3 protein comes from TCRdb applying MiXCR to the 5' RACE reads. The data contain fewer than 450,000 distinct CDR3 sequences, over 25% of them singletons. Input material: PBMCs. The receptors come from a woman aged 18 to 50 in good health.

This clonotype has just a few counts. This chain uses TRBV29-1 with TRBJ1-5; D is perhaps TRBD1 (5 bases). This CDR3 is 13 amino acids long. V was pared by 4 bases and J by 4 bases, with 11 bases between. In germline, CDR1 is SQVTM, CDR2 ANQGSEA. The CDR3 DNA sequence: TGCAGCGTTGGGGAGGGGTATAATCAGCCCCAGCATTTT. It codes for CSVGEGYNQPQHF.

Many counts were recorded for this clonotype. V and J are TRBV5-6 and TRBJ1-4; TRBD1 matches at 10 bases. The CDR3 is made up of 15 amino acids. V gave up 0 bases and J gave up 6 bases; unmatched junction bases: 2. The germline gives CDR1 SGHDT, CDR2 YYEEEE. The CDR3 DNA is TGTGCCAGCAGCTTGGTCGGGACAGGGGATGAAAAACTGTTTTTT. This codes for CASSLVGTGDEKLFF.

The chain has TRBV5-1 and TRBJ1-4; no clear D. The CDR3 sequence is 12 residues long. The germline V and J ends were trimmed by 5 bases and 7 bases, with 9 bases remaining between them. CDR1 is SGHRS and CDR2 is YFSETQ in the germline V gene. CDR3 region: CASSKDTEKLFF. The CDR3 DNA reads TGCGCCAGCAGTAAGGATACTGAAAAACTGTTTTTT.

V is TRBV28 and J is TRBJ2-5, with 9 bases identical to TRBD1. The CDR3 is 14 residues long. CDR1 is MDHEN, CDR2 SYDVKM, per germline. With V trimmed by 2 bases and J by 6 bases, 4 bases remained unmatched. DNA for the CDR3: TGTGCCAGCAGTTTAGGGACAGGGAGACAGACCCAGTACTTC. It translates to CASSLGTGRQTQYF.

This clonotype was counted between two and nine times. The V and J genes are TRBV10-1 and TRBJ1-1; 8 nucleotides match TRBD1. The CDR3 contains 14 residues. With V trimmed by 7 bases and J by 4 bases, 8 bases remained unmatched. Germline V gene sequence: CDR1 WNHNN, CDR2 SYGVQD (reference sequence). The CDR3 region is CASTRDRGGTEAFF. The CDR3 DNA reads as TGCGCCAGCACGAGAGACAGGGGCGGCACTGAAGCTTTCTTT.

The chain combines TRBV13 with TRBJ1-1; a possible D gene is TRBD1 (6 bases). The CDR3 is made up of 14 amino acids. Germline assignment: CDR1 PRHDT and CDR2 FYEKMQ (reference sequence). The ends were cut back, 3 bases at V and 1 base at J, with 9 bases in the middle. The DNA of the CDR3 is TGTGCCAGCAGCTTCTGGGGACAGAACACTGAAGCTTTCTTT. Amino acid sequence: CASSFWGQNTEAFF.

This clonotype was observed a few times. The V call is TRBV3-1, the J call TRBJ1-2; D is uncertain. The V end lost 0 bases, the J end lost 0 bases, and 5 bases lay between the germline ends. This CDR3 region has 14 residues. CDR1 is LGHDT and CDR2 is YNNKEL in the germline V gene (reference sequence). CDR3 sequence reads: CASSQDNPNYGYTF. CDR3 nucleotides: TGTGCCAGCAGCCAAGATAACCCTAACTATGGCTACACCTTC.

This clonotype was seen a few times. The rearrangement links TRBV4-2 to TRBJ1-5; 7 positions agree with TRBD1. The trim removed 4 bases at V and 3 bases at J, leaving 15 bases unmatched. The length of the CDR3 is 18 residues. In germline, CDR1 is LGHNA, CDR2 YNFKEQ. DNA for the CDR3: TGTGCCAGCAGCCCTCGACTTACCGCGGACAGGTTCAATCAGCCCCAGCATTTT. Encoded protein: CASSPRLTADRFNQPQHF.

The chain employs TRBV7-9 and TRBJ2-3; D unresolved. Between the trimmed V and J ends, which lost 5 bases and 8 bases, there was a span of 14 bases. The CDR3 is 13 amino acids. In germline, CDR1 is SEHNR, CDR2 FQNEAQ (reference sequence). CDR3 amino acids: CASSPQWPRTQYF. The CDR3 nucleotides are TGTGCCAGCAGCCCGCAATGGCCGCGTACGCAGTATTTT.

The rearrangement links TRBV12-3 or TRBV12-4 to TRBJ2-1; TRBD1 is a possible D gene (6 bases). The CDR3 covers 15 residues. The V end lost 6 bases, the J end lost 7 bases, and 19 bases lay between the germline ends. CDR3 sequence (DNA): TGTGCCAGCAGCGATGGGGGACACGTTGGGAATGAGCAGTTCTTC. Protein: CASSDGGHVGNEQFF.

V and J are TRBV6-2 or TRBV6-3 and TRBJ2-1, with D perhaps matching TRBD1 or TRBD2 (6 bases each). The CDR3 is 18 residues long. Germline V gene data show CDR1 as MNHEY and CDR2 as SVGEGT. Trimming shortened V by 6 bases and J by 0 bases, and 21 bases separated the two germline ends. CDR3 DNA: TGTGCCAGCAGACCCCATAGTAGGGGGGCGAGCTCCTACAATGAGCAGTTCTTC. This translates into CASRPHSRGASSYNEQFF.

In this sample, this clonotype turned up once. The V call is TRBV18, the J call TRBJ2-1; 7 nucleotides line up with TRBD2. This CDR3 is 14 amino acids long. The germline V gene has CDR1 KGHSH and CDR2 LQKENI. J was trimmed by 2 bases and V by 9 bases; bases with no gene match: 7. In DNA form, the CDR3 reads TGTGCCAGTCTACAGCGGGGACCCTACAATGAGCAGTTCTTC. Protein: CASLQRGPYNEQFF.

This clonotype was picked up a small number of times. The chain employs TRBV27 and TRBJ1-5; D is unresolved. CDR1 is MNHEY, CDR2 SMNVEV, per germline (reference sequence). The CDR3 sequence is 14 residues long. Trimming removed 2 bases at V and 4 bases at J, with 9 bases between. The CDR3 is CASSLIGLNQPQHF. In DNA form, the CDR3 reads TGTGCCAGCAGTTTAATAGGGTTGAATCAGCCCCAGCATTTT.

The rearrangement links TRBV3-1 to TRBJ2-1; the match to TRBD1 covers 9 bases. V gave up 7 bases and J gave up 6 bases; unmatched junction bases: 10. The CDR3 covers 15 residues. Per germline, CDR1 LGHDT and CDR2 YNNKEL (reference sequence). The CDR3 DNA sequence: TGTGCCAGCACTTCGACAGGGACAGGGTTCAATGAGCAGTTCTTC. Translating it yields CASTSTGTGFNEQFF.

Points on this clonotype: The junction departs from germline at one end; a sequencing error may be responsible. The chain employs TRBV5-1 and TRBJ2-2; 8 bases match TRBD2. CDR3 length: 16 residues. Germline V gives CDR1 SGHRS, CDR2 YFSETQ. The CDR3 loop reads CAGSFRGLVATGELFF. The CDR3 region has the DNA TGCGCCGGCAGCTTTCGGGGACTAGTTGCCACCGGGGAGCTGTTTTTT.

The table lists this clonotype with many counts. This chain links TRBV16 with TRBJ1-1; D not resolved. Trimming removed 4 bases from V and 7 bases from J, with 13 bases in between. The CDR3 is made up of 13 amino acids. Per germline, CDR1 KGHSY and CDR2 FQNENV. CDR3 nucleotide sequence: TGTGCCAGCAGCCCCGCGGGGAGAATTGAAGCTTTCTTT. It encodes CASSPAGRIEAFF. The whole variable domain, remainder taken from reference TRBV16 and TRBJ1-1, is GEEVAQTPKHLVRGEGQKAKLYCAPIKGHSYVFWYQQVLKNEFKFLISFQNENVFDETGMPKERFSAKCLPNSPCSLEIQATKLEDSAVYFCASSPAGRIEAFFGQGTRLTVV.

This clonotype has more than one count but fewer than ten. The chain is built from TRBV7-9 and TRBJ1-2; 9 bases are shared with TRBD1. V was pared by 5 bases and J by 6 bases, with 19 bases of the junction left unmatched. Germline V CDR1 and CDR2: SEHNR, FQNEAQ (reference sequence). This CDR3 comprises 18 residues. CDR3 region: CASSPDRRDRVDLDGYTF. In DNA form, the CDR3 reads TGTGCCAGCAGCCCAGACCGCAGGGACAGGGTGGACCTAGATGGCTACACCTTC. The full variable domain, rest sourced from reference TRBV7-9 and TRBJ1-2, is DTGVSQNPRHKITKRGQNVTFRCDPISEHNRLYWYRQTLGQGPEFLTYFQNEAQLEKSRLLSDRFSAERPKGSFSTLEIQRTEQGDSAMYLCASSPDRRDRVDLDGYTFGSGTRLTVV.

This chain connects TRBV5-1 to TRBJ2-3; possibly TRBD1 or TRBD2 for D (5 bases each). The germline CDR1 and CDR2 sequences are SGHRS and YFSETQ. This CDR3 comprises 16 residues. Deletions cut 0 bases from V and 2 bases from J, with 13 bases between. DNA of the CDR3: TGCGCCAGCAGCTTGGCGGGGCTAGGGTACACAGATACGCAGTATTTT. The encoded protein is CASSLAGLGYTDTQYF. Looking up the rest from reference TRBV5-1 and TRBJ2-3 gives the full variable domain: KAGVTQTPRYLIKTRGQQVTLSCSPISGHRSVSWYQQTPGQGLQFLFEYFSETQRNKGNFPGRFSGRQFSNSRSEMNVSTLELGDSALYLCASSLAGLGYTDTQYFGPGTRLTVL.

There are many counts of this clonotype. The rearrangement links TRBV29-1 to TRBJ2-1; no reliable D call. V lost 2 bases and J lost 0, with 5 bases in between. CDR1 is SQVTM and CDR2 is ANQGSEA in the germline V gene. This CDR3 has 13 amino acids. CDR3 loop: CSVEPSSYNEQFF. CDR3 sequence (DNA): TGCAGCGTTGAACCGAGCTCCTACAATGAGCAGTTCTTC.

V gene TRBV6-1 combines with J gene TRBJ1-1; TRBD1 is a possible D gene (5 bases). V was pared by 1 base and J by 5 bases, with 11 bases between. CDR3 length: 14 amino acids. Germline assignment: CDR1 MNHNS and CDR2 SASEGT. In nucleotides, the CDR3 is TGTGCCAGCAGTGAAGTTGGGGCAAGGACTGAAGCTTTCTTT. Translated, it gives CASSEVGARTEAFF.

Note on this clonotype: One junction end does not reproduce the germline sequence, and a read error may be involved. CDR3 residues: CASSLQWNQPRHF. DNA for the CDR3: TGTGCCAGCAGCTTACAGTGGAATCAGCCCCGGCATTTT. The chain links TRBV7-9 to TRBJ1-5, with D unclear. The length of the CDR3 is 13 residues. Germline CDR1 is SEHNR and CDR2 is FQNEAQ (reference sequence).

CDR3 sequence: CSDPRWTTGELFF. The CDR3 nucleotides read TGCAGCGACCCGCGGTGGACTACCGGGGAGCTGTTTTTT. The genes are TRBV29-1 and TRBJ2-2; D may be TRBD2 (5 bases). The germline CDR1 and CDR2 sequences are SQVTM and ANQGSEA. This CDR3 has 13 amino acids. V lost 7 bases, J lost 5 bases, and 14 bases lay in between.